This T cell receptor beta chain was sequenced in a study of CD8+CD57+ T cells in acquired aplastic anemia. Study context: Sorted CD4+ and CD8+ cells yielded DNA averaging about 3.1 ug. General study points: Controls and patients did not differ significantly in CD8+ Simpson's diversity. Roughly 31 CD8+ CDR3 sequences occurred in both the patients and the controls.

Selection for sequencing was limited to patients who had shown CD8+CD57+ cell expansion by flow cytometry. A severe acquired aplastic anemia diagnosis applied to all patients. The CDR3 loop spans 13 amino acids. CDR1 and CDR2 (germline): LNHNV, YYDKDF (reference sequence). The J segment lost 5 bases and the V segment lost 5 bases, leaving 6 bases of the junction unmatched. In the case of this clonotype: The target antigen is unknown.

Both TCR beta VDJ combination and CDR3 sequence profiling were carried out. Genomic DNA was the template for this profiling. Via MiXCR, TCRdb re-called the reads, giving one row per CDR3 protein. The repertoire holds a few hundred thousand distinct CDR3 sequences, with about half as singletons. What was sequenced was sorted CD4+, CD8+, or CD8+CD57+ T cells (not recorded which) from PBMCs. The chain recombines TRBV15 with TRBJ2-7; 7 bases are shared with TRBD1. The sequence came from a human donor with aplastic anemia. The CDR3 DNA reads as TGTGCCACCAGCCTAGACAGGGCCCACGAGCAGTACTTC. Protein product: CATSLDRAHEQYF.